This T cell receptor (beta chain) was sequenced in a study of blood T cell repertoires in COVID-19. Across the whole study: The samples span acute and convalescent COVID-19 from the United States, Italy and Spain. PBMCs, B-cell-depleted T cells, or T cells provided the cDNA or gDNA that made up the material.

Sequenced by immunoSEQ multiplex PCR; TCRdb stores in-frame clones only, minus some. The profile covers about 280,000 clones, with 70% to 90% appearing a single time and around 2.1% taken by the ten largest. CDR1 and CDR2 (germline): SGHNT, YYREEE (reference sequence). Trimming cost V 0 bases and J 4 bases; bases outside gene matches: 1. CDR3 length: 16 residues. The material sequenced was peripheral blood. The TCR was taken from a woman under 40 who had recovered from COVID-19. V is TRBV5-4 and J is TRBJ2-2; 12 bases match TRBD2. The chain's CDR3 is CASSLGLAGATGELFF. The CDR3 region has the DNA TGTGCCAGCAGCTTGGGACTAGCGGGGGCCACCGGGGAGCTGTTTTTT.